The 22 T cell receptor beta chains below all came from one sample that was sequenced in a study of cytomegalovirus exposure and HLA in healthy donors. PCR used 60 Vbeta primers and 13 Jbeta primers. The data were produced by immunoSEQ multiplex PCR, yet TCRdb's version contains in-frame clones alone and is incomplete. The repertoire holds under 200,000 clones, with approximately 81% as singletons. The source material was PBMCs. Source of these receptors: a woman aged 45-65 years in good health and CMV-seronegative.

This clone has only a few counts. CDR3 sequence reads: CASSRSTGTGYTF. CDR3 DNA sequence: TGTGCCAGCAGCCGATCGACAGGGACTGGCTACACCTTC. V usage is TRBV14 and J usage is TRBJ1-2, with 7 bases that match TRBD1. The CDR3 contains 13 residues. V shed 4 bases, J shed 7 bases, and the junction held 6 bases outside the gene matches. Germline loops: CDR1 SGHDN, CDR2 FVKESK.

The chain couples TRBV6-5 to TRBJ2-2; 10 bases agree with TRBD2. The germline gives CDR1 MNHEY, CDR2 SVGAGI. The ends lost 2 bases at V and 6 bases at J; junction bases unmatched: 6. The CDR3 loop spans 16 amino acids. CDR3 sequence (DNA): TGTGCCAGCAGTTACACTAGCGGGGTTCTATCCGGGGAGCTGTTTTTT. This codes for CASSYTSGVLSGELFF.

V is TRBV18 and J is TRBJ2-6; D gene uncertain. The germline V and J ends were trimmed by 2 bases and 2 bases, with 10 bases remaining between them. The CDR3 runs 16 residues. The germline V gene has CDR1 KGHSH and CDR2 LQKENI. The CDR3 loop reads CASSPVRQAGANVLTF. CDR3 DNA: TGTGCCAGCTCACCAGTTCGGCAGGCTGGGGCCAACGTCCTGACTTTC. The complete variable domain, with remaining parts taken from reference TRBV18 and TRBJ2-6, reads NAGVMQNPRHLVRRRGQEARLRCSPMKGHSHVYWYRQLPEEGLKFMVYLQKENIIDESGMPKERFSAEFPKEGPSILRIQQVVRGDSAAYFCASSPVRQAGANVLTFGAGSRLTVL.

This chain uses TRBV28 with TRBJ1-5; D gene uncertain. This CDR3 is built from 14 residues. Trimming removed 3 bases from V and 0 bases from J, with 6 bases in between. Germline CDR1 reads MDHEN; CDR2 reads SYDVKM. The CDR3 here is CASSLSDSNQPQHF. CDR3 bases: TGTGCCAGCAGTTTGAGTGATAGCAATCAGCCCCAGCATTTT. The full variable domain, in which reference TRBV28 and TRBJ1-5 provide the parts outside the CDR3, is DVKVTQSSRYLVKRTGEKVFLECVQDMDHENMFWYRQDPGLGLRLIYFSYDVKMKEKGDIPEGYSVSREKKERFSLILESASTNQTSMYLCASSLSDSNQPQHFGDGTRLSIL.

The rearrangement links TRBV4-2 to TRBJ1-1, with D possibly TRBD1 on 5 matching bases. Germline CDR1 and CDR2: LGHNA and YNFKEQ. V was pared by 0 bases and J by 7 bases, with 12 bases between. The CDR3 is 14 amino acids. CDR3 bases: TGTGCCAGCAGCCAAGAGGTCAAGGGGCTTGAAGCTTTCTTT. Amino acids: CASSQEVKGLEAFF.

The CDR3 here is CASSHLGEGDNSPLHF. CDR3 DNA: TGCGCCAGCAGCCACCTCGGGGAAGGCGATAATTCACCCCTCCACTTT. The V gene is TRBV5-1, the J gene TRBJ1-6, with unresolved D. Germline V gives CDR1 SGHRS, CDR2 YFSETQ. This CDR3 contains 16 residues. Trimming stripped 4 bases from V and 5 bases from J, with 16 bases between.

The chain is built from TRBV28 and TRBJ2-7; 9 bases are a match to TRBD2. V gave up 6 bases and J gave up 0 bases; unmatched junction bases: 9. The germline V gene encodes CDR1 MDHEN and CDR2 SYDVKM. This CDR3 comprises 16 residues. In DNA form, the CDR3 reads TGTGCCAGCAGCCCTCCCCCTAGCGGGACCTCCTACGAGCAGTACTTC. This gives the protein CASSPPPSGTSYEQYF.

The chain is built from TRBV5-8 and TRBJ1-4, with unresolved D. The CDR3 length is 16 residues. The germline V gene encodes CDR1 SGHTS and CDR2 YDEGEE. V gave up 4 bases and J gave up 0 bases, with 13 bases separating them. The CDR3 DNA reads TGTGCCAGCAGCCAAAACAACCCGCCAACTAATGAAAAACTGTTTTTT. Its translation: CASSQNNPPTNEKLFF.

In nucleotides, the CDR3 is TGCGCCAGCAACAATTCGACTAGCGGGGCCTACGAGCAGTACTTC. Its translation: CASNNSTSGAYEQYF. This sequence joins TRBV10-1 and TRBJ2-7; 11 bases match TRBD2. Germline V gene data show CDR1 as WNHNN and CDR2 as SYGVQD (reference sequence). V lost 7 bases and J lost 2; bases outside the gene matches: 7. CDR3 length: 15 amino acids.

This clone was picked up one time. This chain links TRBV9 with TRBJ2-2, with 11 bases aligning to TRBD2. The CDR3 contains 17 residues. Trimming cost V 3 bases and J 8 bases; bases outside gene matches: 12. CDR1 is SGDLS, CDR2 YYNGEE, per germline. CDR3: CASSATRLAGGGGELFF. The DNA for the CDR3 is TGTGCCAGCAGCGCAACGAGGCTAGCGGGAGGTGGAGGGGAGCTGTTTTTT.

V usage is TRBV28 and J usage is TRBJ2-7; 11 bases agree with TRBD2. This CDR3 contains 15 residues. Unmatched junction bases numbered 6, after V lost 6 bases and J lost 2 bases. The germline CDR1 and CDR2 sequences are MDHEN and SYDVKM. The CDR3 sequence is CASRGGLAATYEQYF. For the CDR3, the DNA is TGTGCCAGCAGAGGGGGACTAGCGGCAACCTACGAGCAGTACTTC.

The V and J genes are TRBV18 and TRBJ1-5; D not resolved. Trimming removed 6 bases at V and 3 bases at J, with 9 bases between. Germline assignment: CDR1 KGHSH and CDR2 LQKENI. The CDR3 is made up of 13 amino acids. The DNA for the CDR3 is TGTGCCAGCTCTAACCAGGACAATCAGCCCCAGCATTTT. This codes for CASSNQDNQPQHF. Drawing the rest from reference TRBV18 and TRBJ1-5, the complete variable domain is NAGVMQNPRHLVRRRGQEARLRCSPMKGHSHVYWYRQLPEEGLKFMVYLQKENIIDESGMPKERFSAEFPKEGPSILRIQQVVRGDSAAYFCASSNQDNQPQHFGDGTRLSIL.

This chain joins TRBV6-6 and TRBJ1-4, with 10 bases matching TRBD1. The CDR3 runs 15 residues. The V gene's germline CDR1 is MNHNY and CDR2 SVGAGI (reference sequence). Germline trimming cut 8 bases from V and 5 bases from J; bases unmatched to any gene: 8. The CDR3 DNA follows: TGTGCCAGCCTCACCAGGGGACAGGGGAATGAAAAACTGTTTTTT. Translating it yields CASLTRGQGNEKLFF.

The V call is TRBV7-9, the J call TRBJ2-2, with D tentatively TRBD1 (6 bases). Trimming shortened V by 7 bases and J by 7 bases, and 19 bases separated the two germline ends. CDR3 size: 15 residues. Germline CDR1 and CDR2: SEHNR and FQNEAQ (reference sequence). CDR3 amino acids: CASNWNRDGIGELFF. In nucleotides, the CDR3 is TGTGCCAGCAACTGGAACAGGGATGGTATCGGGGAGCTGTTTTTT.

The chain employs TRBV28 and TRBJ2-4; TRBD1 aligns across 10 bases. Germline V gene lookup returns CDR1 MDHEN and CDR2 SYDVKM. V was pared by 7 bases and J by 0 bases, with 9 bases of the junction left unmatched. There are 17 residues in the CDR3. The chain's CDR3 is CASISGQGLLAKNIQYF. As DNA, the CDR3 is TGTGCCAGCATCTCGGGACAGGGGCTACTAGCCAAAAACATTCAGTACTTC.

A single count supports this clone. DNA for the CDR3: TGTGCCAGCAGCACGGGACAGGGGGTAGGCGAGCAGTACTTC. Residues: CASSTGQGVGEQYF. This sequence joins TRBV9 and TRBJ2-7, with 11 bases matching TRBD1. Unmatched junction bases numbered 6, after V lost 4 bases and J lost 6 bases. The CDR3 length is 14 residues. Germline assignment: CDR1 SGDLS and CDR2 YYNGEE.

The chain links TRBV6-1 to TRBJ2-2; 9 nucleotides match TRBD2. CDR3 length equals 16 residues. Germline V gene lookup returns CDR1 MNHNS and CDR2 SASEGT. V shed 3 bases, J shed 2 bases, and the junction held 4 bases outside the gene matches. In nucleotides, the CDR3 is TGTGCCAGCAGTGACCTAGCGGGATTAAACACCGGGGAGCTGTTTTTT. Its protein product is CASSDLAGLNTGELFF.

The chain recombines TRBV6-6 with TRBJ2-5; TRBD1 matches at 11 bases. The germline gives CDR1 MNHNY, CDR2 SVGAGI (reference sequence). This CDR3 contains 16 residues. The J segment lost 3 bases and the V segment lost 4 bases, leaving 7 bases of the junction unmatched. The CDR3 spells CASSLRTGGGEETQYF. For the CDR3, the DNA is TGTGCCAGCAGTTTGCGGACAGGGGGCGGGGAAGAGACCCAGTACTTC.

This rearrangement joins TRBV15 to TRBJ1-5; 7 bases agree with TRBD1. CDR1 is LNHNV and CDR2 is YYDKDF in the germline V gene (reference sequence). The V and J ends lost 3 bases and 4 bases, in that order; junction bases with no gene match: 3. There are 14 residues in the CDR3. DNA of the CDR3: TGTGCCACCAGCAGTCCAGGGGGTAATCAGCCCCAGCATTTT. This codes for CATSSPGGNQPQHF.

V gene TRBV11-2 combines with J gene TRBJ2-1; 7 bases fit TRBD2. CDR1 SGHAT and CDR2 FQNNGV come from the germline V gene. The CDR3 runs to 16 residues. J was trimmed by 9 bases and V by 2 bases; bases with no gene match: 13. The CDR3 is CASSLRWGGLSAEQFF. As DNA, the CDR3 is TGTGCCAGCAGCTTAAGGTGGGGGGGATTGTCGGCTGAGCAGTTCTTC.

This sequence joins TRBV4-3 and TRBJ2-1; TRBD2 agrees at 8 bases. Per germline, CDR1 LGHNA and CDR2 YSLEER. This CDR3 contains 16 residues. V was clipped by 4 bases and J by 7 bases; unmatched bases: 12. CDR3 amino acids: CASSLTYNGGANEQFF. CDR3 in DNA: TGCGCCAGCAGCCTAACTTACAACGGGGGGGCGAATGAGCAGTTCTTC.

The CDR3 DNA sequence: TGCGCCAGCAGCCTCAGGGTTTCGGATCAGCCCCAGCATTTT. Translated: CASSLRVSDQPQHF. This chain links TRBV4-3 with TRBJ1-5; a possible D gene is TRBD1 (5 bases). Germline assignment: CDR1 LGHNA and CDR2 YSLEER. V was pared by 4 bases and J by 5 bases, with 12 bases between. There are 14 residues in the CDR3.